This TCR beta chain stems from a study of cytomegalovirus exposure and HLA in healthy donors. In the PCR, 60 Vbeta and 13 Jbeta primers were used. The method was immunoSEQ multiplex PCR; TCRdb's version includes in-frame clones alone and lacks a portion of them. The sample yields 150,000 to 200,000 clones, roughly 9.5% seen once. General study findings and limits: In all likelihood, a cluster of highly shared sequence variants was a sequencing artifact. There were 150 to 200 TCR beta chains listed as cytomegalovirus-associated. The later analysis indicated that the majority of CMV-associated TCR beta chains appeared HLA-restricted. Most TCR sequences were rare, but some public TCRs occurred in many donors.

With regard to this clone: The antigen remains undetermined.

Trimming cost V 6 bases and J 1 base; bases outside gene matches: 8. CDR1 and CDR2 (germline): MNHNY, SVGAGI (reference sequence). The length of the CDR3 is 16 residues. The chain joins TRBV6-6 to TRBJ1-5, with 8 bases fitting TRBD1. The TCR was taken from a woman aged 25-40 years in good health and CMV-seropositive. The sample was PBMCs. The CDR3 loop reads CASSRTGKASNQPQHF. As DNA, the CDR3 is TGTGCCAGCAGCCGGACAGGGAAGGCGAGCAATCAGCCCCAGCATTTT.